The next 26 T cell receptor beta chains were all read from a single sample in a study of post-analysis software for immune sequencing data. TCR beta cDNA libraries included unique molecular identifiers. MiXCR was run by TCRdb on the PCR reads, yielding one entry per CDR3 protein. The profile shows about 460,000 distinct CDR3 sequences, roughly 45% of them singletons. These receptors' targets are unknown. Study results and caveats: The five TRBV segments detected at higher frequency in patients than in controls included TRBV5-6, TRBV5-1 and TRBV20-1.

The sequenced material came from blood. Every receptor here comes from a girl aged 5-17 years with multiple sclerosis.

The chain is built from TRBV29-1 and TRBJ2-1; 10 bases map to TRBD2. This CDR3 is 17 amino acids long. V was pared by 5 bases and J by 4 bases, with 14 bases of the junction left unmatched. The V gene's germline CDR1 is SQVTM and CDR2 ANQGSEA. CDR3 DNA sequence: TGCAGCGTTATGGGACTAGCGAGAATTGGTAGTTACAATGAGCAGTTCTTC. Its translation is CSVMGLARIGSYNEQFF.

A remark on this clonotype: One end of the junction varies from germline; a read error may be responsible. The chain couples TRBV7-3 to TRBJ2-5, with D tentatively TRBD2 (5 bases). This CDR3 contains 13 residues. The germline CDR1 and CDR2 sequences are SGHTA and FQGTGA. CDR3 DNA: TGTGCCGGCAGCTTAGGACTCCAAGAGACCCAGTACTTC. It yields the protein CAGSLGLQETQYF. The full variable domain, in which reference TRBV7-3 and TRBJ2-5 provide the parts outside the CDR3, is GAGVSQTPSNKVTEKGKYVELRCDPISGHTALYWYRQSLGQGPEFLIYFQGTGAADDSGLPNDRFFAVRPEGSVSTLKIQRTERGDSAVYLCAGSLGLQETQYFGPGTRLLVL.

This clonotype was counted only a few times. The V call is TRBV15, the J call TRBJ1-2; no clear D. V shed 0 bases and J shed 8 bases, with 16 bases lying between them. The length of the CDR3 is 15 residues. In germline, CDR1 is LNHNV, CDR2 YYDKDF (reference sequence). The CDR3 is CATSRDRVSTKGYTF. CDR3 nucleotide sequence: TGTGCCACCAGCAGAGATAGGGTATCGACAAAAGGCTACACCTTC.

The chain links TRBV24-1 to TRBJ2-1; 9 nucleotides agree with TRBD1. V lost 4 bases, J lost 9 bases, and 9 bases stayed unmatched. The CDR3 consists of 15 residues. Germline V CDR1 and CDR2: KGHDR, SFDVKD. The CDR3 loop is CATSEPGQGVREQFF. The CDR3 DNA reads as TGTGCCACCAGTGAACCGGGACAGGGTGTTCGTGAGCAGTTCTTC.

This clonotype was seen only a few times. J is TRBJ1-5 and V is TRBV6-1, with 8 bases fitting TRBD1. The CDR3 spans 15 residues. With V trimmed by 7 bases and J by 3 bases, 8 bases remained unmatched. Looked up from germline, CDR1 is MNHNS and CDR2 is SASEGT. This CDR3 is CASTGQGSVNQPQHF. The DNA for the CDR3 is TGTGCCAGCACCGGACAGGGTTCGGTCAATCAGCCCCAGCATTTT.

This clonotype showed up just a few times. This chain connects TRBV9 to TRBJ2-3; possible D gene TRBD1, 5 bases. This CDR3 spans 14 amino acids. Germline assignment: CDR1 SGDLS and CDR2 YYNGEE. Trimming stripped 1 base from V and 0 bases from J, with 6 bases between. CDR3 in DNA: TGTGCCAGCAGCGTAACAGGCAGCACAGATACGCAGTATTTT. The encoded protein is CASSVTGSTDTQYF.

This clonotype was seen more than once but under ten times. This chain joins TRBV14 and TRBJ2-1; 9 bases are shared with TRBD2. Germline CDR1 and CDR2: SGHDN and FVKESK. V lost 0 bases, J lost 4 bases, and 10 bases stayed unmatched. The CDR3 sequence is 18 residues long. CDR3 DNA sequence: TGTGCCAGCAGCCAAGATATCCTAGCGGGAAAGTGGTACAATGAGCAGTTCTTC. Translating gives CASSQDILAGKWYNEQFF.

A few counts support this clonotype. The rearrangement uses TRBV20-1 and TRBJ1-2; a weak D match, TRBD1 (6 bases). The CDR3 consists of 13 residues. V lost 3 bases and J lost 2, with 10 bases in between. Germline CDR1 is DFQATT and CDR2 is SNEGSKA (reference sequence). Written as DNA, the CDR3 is TGCAGTGCTAGCAGGGGACGAAACTATGGCTACACCTTC. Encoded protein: CSASRGRNYGYTF.

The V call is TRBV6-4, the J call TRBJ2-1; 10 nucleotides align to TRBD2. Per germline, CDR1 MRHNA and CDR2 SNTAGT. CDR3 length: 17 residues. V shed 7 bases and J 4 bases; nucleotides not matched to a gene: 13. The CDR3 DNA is TGTGCCAGCATCCTAGAAGCGAGGACTAGCGGATACAATGAGCAGTTCTTC. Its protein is CASILEARTSGYNEQFF.

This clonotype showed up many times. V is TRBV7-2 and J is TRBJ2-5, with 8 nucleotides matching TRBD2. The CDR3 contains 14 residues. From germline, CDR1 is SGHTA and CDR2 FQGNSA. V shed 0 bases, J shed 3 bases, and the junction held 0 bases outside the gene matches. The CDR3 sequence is CASSLASGEETQYF. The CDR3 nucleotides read TGTGCCAGCAGCTTAGCTAGCGGGGAAGAGACCCAGTACTTC. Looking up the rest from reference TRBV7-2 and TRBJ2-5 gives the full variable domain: GAGVSQSPSNKVTEKGKDVELRCDPISGHTALYWYRQSLGQGLEFLIYFQGNSAPDKSGLPSDRFSAERTGGSVSTLTIQRTQQEDSAVYLCASSLASGEETQYFGPGTRLLVL.

The CDR3 here is CASSVRAGGISYNEQFF. CDR3 nucleotide sequence: TGTGCCAGCAGTGTACGGGCGGGAGGTATTTCCTACAATGAGCAGTTCTTC. V and J are TRBV2 and TRBJ2-1; 8 bases fit TRBD2. The J segment lost 1 base and the V segment lost 4 bases, leaving 9 bases of the junction unmatched. The CDR3 is 17 residues long. Germline assignment: CDR1 SNHLY and CDR2 FYNNEI.

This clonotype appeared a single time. The CDR3 is CASSYTARDTQYF. CDR3 DNA: TGTGCCAGCAGTTACACCGCGAGAGATACGCAGTATTTT. The J gene is TRBJ2-3, the V gene TRBV6-6; D is undetermined. CDR1 and CDR2 from the germline V gene are MNHNY and SVGAGI (reference sequence). The V end lost 2 bases, the J end lost 5 bases, and 8 bases lay between the germline ends. The CDR3 totals 13 residues.

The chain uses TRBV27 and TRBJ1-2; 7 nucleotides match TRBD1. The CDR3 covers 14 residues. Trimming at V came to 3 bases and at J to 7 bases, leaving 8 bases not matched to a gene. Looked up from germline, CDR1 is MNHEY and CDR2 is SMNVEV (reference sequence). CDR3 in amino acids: CASSFTGAGCGYTF. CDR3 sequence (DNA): TGTGCCAGCAGTTTTACAGGGGCAGGCTGTGGCTACACCTTC.

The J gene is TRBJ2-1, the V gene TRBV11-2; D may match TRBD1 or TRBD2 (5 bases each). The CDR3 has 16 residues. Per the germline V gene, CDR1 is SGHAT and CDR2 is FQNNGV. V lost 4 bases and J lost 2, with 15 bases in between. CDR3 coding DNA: TGTGCCAGCAGCTCCTTGGGGGAGAAGACCTACAATGAGCAGTTCTTC. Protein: CASSSLGEKTYNEQFF.

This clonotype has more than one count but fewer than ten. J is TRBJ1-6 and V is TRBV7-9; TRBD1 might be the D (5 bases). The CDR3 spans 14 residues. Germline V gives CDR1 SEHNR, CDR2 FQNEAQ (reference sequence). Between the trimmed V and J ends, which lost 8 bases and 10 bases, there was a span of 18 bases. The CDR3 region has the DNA TGTGCCAGCTCTGCCATAGTAGAGGGGTCACCCCTCCACTTT. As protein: CASSAIVEGSPLHF. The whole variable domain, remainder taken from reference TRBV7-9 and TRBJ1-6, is DTGVSQNPRHKITKRGQNVTFRCDPISEHNRLYWYRQTLGQGPEFLTYFQNEAQLEKSRLLSDRFSAERPKGSFSTLEIQRTEQGDSAMYLCASSAIVEGSPLHFGNGTRLTVT.

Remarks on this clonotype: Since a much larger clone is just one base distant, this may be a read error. The CDR3 loop reads CSVEDGRSEQYF. The CDR3 nucleotides are TGCAGCGTTGAAGACGGGCGCTCCGAGCAGTACTTC. The chain links TRBV29-1 to TRBJ2-7; D remains unclear. V was trimmed by 0 bases and J by 6 bases, leaving 9 bases between them. Germline CDR1 is SQVTM and CDR2 is ANQGSEA. This CDR3 is 12 amino acids long.

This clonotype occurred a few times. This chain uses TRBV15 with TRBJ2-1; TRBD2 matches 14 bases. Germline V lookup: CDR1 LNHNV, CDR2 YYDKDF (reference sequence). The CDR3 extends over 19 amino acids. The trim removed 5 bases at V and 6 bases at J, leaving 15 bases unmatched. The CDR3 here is CATSDSARTSGRMRNEQFF. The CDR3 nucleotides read TGTGCCACCAGCGATAGTGCCCGGACTAGCGGGAGGATGCGCAATGAGCAGTTCTTC.

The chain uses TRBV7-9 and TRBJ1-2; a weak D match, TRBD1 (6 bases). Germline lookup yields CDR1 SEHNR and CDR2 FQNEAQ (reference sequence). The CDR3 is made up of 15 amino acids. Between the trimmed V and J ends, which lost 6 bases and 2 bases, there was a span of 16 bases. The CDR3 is CASRIGGGPNYGYTF. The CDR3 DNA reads TGTGCCAGCAGAATAGGGGGGGGGCCCAACTATGGCTACACCTTC.

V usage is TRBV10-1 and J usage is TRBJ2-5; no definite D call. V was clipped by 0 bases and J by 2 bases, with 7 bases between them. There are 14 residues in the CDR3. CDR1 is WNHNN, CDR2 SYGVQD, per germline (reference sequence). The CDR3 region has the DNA TGCGCCAGCAGTGAGTCTGGTTTACAAGAGACCCAGTACTTC. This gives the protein CASSESGLQETQYF.

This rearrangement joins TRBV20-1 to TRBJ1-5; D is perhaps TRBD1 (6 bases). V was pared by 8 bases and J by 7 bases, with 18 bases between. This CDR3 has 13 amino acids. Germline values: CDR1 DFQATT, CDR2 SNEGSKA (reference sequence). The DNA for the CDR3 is TGCAGTACGGGTGGGGGGCCAGGGCAGCCCCAGCATTTT. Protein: CSTGGGPGQPQHF.

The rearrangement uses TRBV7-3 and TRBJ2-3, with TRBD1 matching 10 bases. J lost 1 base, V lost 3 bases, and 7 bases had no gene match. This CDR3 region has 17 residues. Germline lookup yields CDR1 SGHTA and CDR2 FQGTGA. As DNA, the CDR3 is TGTGCCAGCAGCTTCCGGGACAGGGGTAAAGGCACAGATACGCAGTATTTT. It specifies CASSFRDRGKGTDTQYF.

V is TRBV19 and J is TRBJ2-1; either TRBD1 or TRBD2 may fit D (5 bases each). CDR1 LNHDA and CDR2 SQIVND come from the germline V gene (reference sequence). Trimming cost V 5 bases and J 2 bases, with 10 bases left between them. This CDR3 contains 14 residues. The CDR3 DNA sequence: TGTGCCAGTAGTTGGGGGAGAGCCTACAATGAGCAGTTCTTC. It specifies CASSWGRAYNEQFF.

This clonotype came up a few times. The CDR3 reads CASSLAPGPNYEQYF. The CDR3 nucleotides are TGTGCCAGCAGCTTAGCTCCGGGACCCAACTACGAGCAGTACTTC. This rearrangement joins TRBV7-3 to TRBJ2-7, with D perhaps matching TRBD1 or TRBD2 (5 bases each). The V end was cut by 2 bases, the J end by 3 bases, with 14 bases between. The CDR3 sequence is 15 residues long. Germline lookup yields CDR1 SGHTA and CDR2 FQGTGA.

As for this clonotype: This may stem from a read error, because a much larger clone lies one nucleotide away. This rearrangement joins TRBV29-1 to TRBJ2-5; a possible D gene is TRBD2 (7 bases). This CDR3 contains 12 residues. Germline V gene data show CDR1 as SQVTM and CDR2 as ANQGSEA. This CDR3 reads CSVGGGQGTQYF. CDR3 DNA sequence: TGCAGCGTTGGGGGGGGCCAAGGGACCCAGTACTTC.

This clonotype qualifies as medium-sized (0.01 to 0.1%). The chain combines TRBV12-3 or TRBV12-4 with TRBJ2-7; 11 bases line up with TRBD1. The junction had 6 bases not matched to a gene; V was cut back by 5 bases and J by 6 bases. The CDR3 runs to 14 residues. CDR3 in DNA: TGTGCCAGCAGTCGGGGACAGGGGGGATCCGAGCAGTACTTC. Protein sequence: CASSRGQGGSEQYF.

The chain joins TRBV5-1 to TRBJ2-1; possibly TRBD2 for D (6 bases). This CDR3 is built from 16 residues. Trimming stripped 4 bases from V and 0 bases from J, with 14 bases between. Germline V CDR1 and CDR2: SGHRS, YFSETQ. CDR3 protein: CASSHRAGASYNEQFF. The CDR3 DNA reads TGCGCCAGCAGCCACAGAGCGGGTGCCTCCTACAATGAGCAGTTCTTC.